This TCR beta chain is from a study of CD8+CD57+ T cells in acquired aplastic anemia. Across the whole study: DNA from sorted CD4+ and CD8+ cells averaged roughly 3.2 ug.

Whole-study findings and limits: The study identified twenty-nine CD8+ CDR3 sequences shared by patients and controls.

Sequenced patients had shown CD8+CD57+ cell expansion by flow cytometry. All patients had severe acquired aplastic anemia. The template used for profiling TCR beta VDJ and CDR3 was genomic DNA. TCRdb re-analysed the reads in MiXCR, keeping a single row per CDR3 protein. The table records some 120,000 distinct CDR3 sequences, over 55% of them present only once. With 8 bases removed from V and 3 bases from J, the gap between germline ends came to 11 bases. Germline V gives CDR1 LGHNT, CDR2 FRNRAP. The CDR3 covers 13 residues. Worth noting for this clonotype: Its antigen is unidentified.

The chain carries TRBV12-5 and TRBJ2-4; D is unresolved. The TCR was taken from a human donor with aplastic anemia. The sample taken for sequencing was sorted CD4+, CD8+, or CD8+CD57+ T cells (not recorded which) from PBMCs. The CDR3 DNA reads TGTGCTAGTTACAACGGGTACAAAAACATTCAGTACTTC. Its translation is CASYNGYKNIQYF.